Each of the 22 T cell receptor beta chains below was sequenced from the same sample in a study of radiotherapy plus CTLA-4 blockade in lung cancer. The table came from immunoSEQ multiplex PCR; TCRdb's copy has only in-frame clones and leaves some out. There are over 70,000 clones in the sample; approximately 84% occur only once, and 2% to 2.5% lies in the top ten. The sequences come from peripheral blood, collected from a patient treated with radiotherapy plus ipilimumab. The receptors were gathered from a human donor with non-small cell lung cancer who had a partial response to radiotherapy plus ipilimumab.

V usage is TRBV4-2 and J usage is TRBJ2-2, with D tentatively TRBD1 (6 bases). Per the germline V gene, CDR1 is LGHNA and CDR2 is YNFKEQ. The germline V and J ends were trimmed by 2 bases and 2 bases, with 12 bases remaining between them. The CDR3 has 16 residues. CDR3 in amino acids: CASSQRGTQNTGELFF. The CDR3 region has the DNA TGTGCCAGCAGCCAAAGAGGGACACAAAACACCGGGGAGCTGTTTTTT.

This clone appeared once. The CDR3 sequence is CASSIRAGKTYEQYV. CDR3 nucleotides: TGTGCCAGTAGTATCCGGGCAGGGAAAACCTACGAGCAGTACGTC. The V and J genes are TRBV19 and TRBJ2-7, with D possibly being TRBD1 (5 bases). This CDR3 comprises 15 residues. The V and J ends lost 3 bases and 2 bases respectively, with 14 bases between them. Germline-derived CDR1 and CDR2 are LNHDA and SQIVND (reference sequence).

The gene calls are TRBV6-5 and TRBJ2-3, with D maybe TRBD2 (5 bases). V lost 3 bases to trimming and J lost 5 bases, with 12 bases between them. This CDR3 comprises 14 residues. The germline CDR1 and CDR2 sequences are MNHEY and SVGAGI. For the CDR3, the DNA is TGTGCCAGCAGTTATAAACGGGGAGAAGATACGCAGTATTTT. Translation: CASSYKRGEDTQYF.

Details on this clone: This sample includes further DNA sequences coding for the same CDR3. This CDR3 reads CASSPQGVGQPQHF. The CDR3 region has the DNA TGCGCCAGCAGTCCGCAGGGGGTTGGTCAGCCCCAGCATTTT. The chain joins TRBV5-1 to TRBJ1-5; TRBD1 aligns across 7 bases. CDR1 is SGHRS, CDR2 YFSETQ, per germline. With 5 bases clipped from V and 6 bases from J, the junction kept 8 bases outside the gene matches. CDR3 length: 14 residues.

This chain joins TRBV19 and TRBJ1-2, with D tentatively TRBD1 (5 bases). The CDR3 has 14 amino acids. From germline, CDR1 is LNHDA and CDR2 SQIVND (reference sequence). Trimming removed 7 bases at V and 7 bases at J, with 19 bases between. CDR3 nucleotides: TGTGCCAGTACCTTCGGACCGCGGGGCGGTGGCTACACCTTC. Translated, it gives CASTFGPRGGGYTF.

J is TRBJ1-4 and V is TRBV4-3, with 7 bases fitting TRBD1. This CDR3 has 15 residues. Trimming took 3 bases from V and 5 from J; bases not matched to a gene: 6. CDR1 and CDR2 (germline): LGHNA, YSLEER. CDR3 DNA: TGCGCCAGCAGCCACACGGGACAGCGAAATGAAAAACTGTTTTTT. Encoded protein: CASSHTGQRNEKLFF.

This chain links TRBV2 with TRBJ2-3; TRBD2 aligns across 10 bases. V lost 11 bases, J lost 0 bases, and 11 bases stayed unmatched. The CDR3 runs to 16 residues. Germline CDR1 and CDR2: SNHLY and FYNNEI. CDR3 coding DNA: TGTGCCTCTAGGAAGGTAGCGGGAGGCAGCACAGATACGCAGTATTTT. Translation gives CASRKVAGGSTDTQYF.

The chain combines TRBV5-1 with TRBJ2-5, with 8 bases aligning to TRBD2. J gave up 1 base and V 4 bases, and 3 bases lay outside the gene matches. The CDR3 is made up of 14 amino acids. Germline V gene sequence: CDR1 SGHRS, CDR2 YFSETQ. For the CDR3, the DNA is TGCGCCAGCAGCGTAGCGGGGCTCCAAGAGACCCAGTACTTC. Translated, it gives CASSVAGLQETQYF. The full variable domain, its missing parts supplied by reference TRBV5-1 and TRBJ2-5, is KAGVTQTPRYLIKTRGQQVTLSCSPISGHRSVSWYQQTPGQGLQFLFEYFSETQRNKGNFPGRFSGRQFSNSRSEMNVSTLELGDSALYLCASSVAGLQETQYFGPGTRLLVL.

In this sample, this clone turned up once. The chain combines TRBV30 with TRBJ1-3, with a tentative D call TRBD1 (6 bases). This CDR3 contains 14 residues. The germline V gene has CDR1 GTSNPN and CDR2 SVGIG (reference sequence). V lost 2 bases, J lost 3 bases, and 11 bases lay in between. The CDR3 protein is CAWSIGGVGNTIYF. The CDR3 DNA is TGTGCCTGGAGTATTGGGGGCGTTGGAAACACCATATATTTT.

The chain joins TRBV9 to TRBJ1-3, with 7 bases lining up with TRBD1. Looked up from germline, CDR1 is SGDLS and CDR2 is YYNGEE. Losses at the gene ends were 0 bases for V and 4 bases for J; bases not matched to a gene: 4. This CDR3 is 15 amino acids long. The CDR3 reads CASSVEGQPGNTIYF. DNA for the CDR3: TGTGCCAGCAGCGTAGAGGGACAGCCCGGAAACACCATATATTTT.

The chain joins TRBV4-1 to TRBJ2-5; 7 bases match TRBD2. The J call may be in error: the DNA end matches TRBJ2-7 better. The CDR3 is 17 residues long. Germline values: CDR1 MGHRA, CDR2 YSYEKL. The CDR3 sequence is CASSQGPPGTTPYEQYF. For the CDR3, the DNA is TGCGCCAGCAGCCAAGGGCCTCCCGGGACTACTCCCTACGAGCAGTACTTC.

The rearrangement joins TRBV2 to TRBJ1-3; 10 positions agree with TRBD1. There are 16 residues in the CDR3. The germline V gene encodes CDR1 SNHLY and CDR2 FYNNEI. Trimming at V came to 5 bases and at J to 2 bases, leaving 6 bases not matched to a gene. The chain's CDR3 is CASSQTGTGAGNTIYF. CDR3 DNA sequence: TGTGCCAGCAGTCAGACCGGGACAGGGGCTGGAAACACCATATATTTT.

The CDR3 reads CAWSSGLVTGELFF. The CDR3 nucleotides are TGTGCCTGGAGTTCAGGGTTGGTCACCGGGGAGCTGTTTTTT. V and J are TRBV30 and TRBJ2-2, with D possibly being TRBD1 (5 bases). CDR1 is GTSNPN and CDR2 is SVGIG in the germline V gene (reference sequence). The length of the CDR3 is 14 residues. Trimming removed 2 bases at V and 4 bases at J, with 11 bases between.

V and J are TRBV28 and TRBJ2-5; D perhaps matches TRBD1 (6 bases). Deletions cut 5 bases from V and 2 bases from J, with 12 bases between. The CDR3 extends over 14 amino acids. The germline V gene has CDR1 MDHEN and CDR2 SYDVKM. CDR3 coding DNA: TGTGCCAGCAGTCTGATACAGGGTCAAGAGACCCAGTACTTC. Translated, it gives CASSLIQGQETQYF.

The chain carries TRBV7-9 and TRBJ1-4, with 7 nucleotides matching TRBD1. The CDR3 is made up of 15 amino acids. V lost 5 bases to trimming and J lost 1 base; unmatched junction nucleotides: 4. Germline V CDR1 and CDR2: SEHNR, FQNEAQ (reference sequence). The CDR3 loop is CASSPQGVTNEKLFF. Here the CDR3 DNA reads TGTGCCAGCAGCCCCCAGGGGGTAACTAATGAAAAACTGTTTTTT.

CDR3 in DNA: TGTGCCAGCAGCACCCTCTTTGGCCTGGAGACCCAGTACTTC. Its protein is CASSTLFGLETQYF. The V call is TRBV7-2, the J call TRBJ2-5; D ambiguous. Germline V gene lookup returns CDR1 SGHTA and CDR2 FQGNSA. Deletions cut 5 bases from V and 5 bases from J, with 15 bases between. This CDR3 region has 14 residues.

The chain combines TRBV28 with TRBJ1-6; 8 nucleotides line up with TRBD1. Trimming removed 7 bases from V and 10 bases from J; junction bases left unmatched: 9. Germline assignment: CDR1 MDHEN and CDR2 SYDVKM. The CDR3 totals 14 residues. The CDR3 loop is CASTLQGAGSPLHF. CDR3 nucleotides: TGTGCCAGCACCCTCCAGGGGGCAGGGTCACCCCTCCACTTT.

This chain connects TRBV6-6 to TRBJ2-7, with D possibly TRBD1 on 5 matching bases. The CDR3 is 12 residues long. Between the trimmed V and J ends, which lost 2 bases and 6 bases, there was a span of 8 bases. Looked up from germline, CDR1 is MNHNY and CDR2 is SVGAGI (reference sequence). DNA of the CDR3: TGTGCCAGCAGTTACCCGCAGGGCGAGCAGTACGTC. It translates to CASSYPQGEQYV.

The chain has TRBV5-1 and TRBJ1-6, with TRBD1 as a possible D gene (5 bases). Per the germline V gene, CDR1 is SGHRS and CDR2 is YFSETQ. V was pared by 0 bases and J by 8 bases, with 9 bases between. This CDR3 has 14 residues. This CDR3 is CASSLAGGYSPLHF. In DNA form, the CDR3 reads TGCGCCAGCAGCTTGGCCGGGGGTTATTCACCCCTCCACTTT.

This chain uses TRBV6-1 with TRBJ2-3; 8 bases line up with TRBD1. V gave up 6 bases and J gave up 1 base; unmatched junction bases: 3. CDR1 and CDR2 from the germline V gene are MNHNS and SASEGT. The CDR3 extends over 14 amino acids. The CDR3 nucleotides read TGTGCCAGCAGAGACAGGGGCGGCACAGATACGCAGTATTTT. Protein sequence: CASRDRGGTDTQYF.

V and J are TRBV27 and TRBJ2-1; TRBD1 matches at 9 bases. With 7 bases clipped from V and 6 bases from J, the junction kept 10 bases outside the gene matches. From germline, CDR1 is MNHEY and CDR2 SMNVEV (reference sequence). The CDR3 consists of 15 residues. CDR3 sequence reads: CASTSGQGNRNEQFF. In DNA, the CDR3 is TGTGCCAGCACGTCGGGACAGGGAAATCGCAATGAGCAGTTCTTC.

The chain combines TRBV6-5 with TRBJ1-4, with D possibly matching TRBD1 (5 bases). This CDR3 comprises 14 residues. Trimming took 8 bases from V and 11 from J, leaving 21 bases between them. Germline loops: CDR1 MNHEY, CDR2 SVGAGI. The CDR3, as DNA: TGTGCCAGCGATAAGGCCCGAAACTGGGGCAAACTGTTTTTT. Encoded protein: CASDKARNWGKLFF.